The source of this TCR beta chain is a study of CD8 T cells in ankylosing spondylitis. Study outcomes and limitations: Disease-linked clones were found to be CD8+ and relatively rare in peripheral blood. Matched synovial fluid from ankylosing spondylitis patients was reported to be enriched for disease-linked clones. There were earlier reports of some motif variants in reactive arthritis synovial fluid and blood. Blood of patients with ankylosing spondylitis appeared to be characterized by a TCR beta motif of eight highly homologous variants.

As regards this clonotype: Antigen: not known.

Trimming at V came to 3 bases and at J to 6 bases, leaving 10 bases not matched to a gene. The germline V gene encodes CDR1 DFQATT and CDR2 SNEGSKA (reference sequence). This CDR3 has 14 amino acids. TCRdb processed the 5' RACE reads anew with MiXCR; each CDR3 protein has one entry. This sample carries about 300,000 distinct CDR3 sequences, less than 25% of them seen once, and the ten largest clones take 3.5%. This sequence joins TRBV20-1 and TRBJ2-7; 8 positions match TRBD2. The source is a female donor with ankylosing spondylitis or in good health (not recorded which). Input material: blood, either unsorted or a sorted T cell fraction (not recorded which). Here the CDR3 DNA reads TGCAGTGCTAGTCGCTCCGGGAGGGGCGTCGAGCAGTACTTC. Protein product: CSASRSGRGVEQYF.